This is a list of T cell receptor beta chains from one sample in a study of blood T cell repertoires in COVID-19. Sequenced by immunoSEQ multiplex PCR; TCRdb stores in-frame clones only, minus some. In the table there are roughly 130,000 clones, around 87% of which are singletons. The sample taken for sequencing was peripheral blood. These receptors were collected from a woman aged 60 to 75 with acute or convalescent COVID-19. The CDR3 runs from the conserved cysteine through the conserved F or W. Each record gives: J gene, D gene, V gene, clone size, CDR3 protein, CDR3 DNA. The D gene is left open where the match is weak. A row's size may be missing; if present it is once, few, many or a size class.

J gene: TRBJ2-1
D gene: .
V gene: TRBV2
clone size: few
CDR3 protein: CASSGGYSRSYNEQFF
CDR3 DNA: TGTGCCAGCAGTGGAGGGTACAGCCGCTCCTACAATGAGCAGTTCTTC

J gene: TRBJ1-2
D gene: .
V gene: TRBV12-2
clone size: .
CDR3 protein: CASRPGGTYGYTF
CDR3 DNA: TGTGCAAGTCGCCCCGGGGGGACCTATGGCTACACCTTC

J gene: TRBJ1-5
D gene: .
V gene: TRBV19
clone size: .
CDR3 protein: CASSIWLGLNSNQPQHF
CDR3 DNA: TGTGCCAGTAGTATCTGGTTGGGGCTGAATAGCAATCAGCCCCAGCATTTT

J gene: TRBJ1-5
D gene: .
V gene: TRBV19
clone size: .
CDR3 protein: CATRVKAGNQPQHF
CDR3 DNA: TGTGCCACGCGTGTGAAGGCGGGCAATCAGCCCCAGCATTTT

J gene: TRBJ2-1
D gene: TRBD2
V gene: TRBV5-1
clone size: .
CDR3 protein: CASSWTSRGEQFF
CDR3 DNA: TGCGCCAGCAGCTGGACTAGCCGGGGGGAGCAGTTCTTC

J gene: TRBJ1-2
D gene: .
V gene: TRBV25-1
clone size: .
CDR3 protein: CASSVGQLNYGYTF
CDR3 DNA: TGTGCCAGCAGTGTAGGACAGCTCAACTATGGCTACACCTTC

J gene: TRBJ2-7
D gene: .
V gene: TRBV25-1
clone size: .
CDR3 protein: CASSRTRPYEQYF
CDR3 DNA: TGTGCCAGCAGTCGGACAAGACCCTACGAGCAGTACTTC

J gene: TRBJ2-1
D gene: TRBD2
V gene: TRBV4-1
clone size: .
CDR3 protein: CASSQDAPASSGTYNEQFF
CDR3 DNA: TGCGCCAGCAGCCAAGATGCCCCCGCTTCTAGCGGGACTTACAATGAGCAGTTCTTC

J gene: TRBJ1-2
D gene: .
V gene: TRBV19
clone size: .
CDR3 protein: CASSMRAAANYGYTF
CDR3 DNA: TGTGCCAGTAGTATGAGGGCCGCAGCTAACTATGGCTACACCTTC

J gene: TRBJ1-6
D gene: .
V gene: TRBV28
clone size: .
CDR3 protein: CASFREAAIDNSPLHF
CDR3 DNA: TGTGCCAGCTTCAGGGAGGCCGCGATCGATAATTCACCCCTCCACTTT